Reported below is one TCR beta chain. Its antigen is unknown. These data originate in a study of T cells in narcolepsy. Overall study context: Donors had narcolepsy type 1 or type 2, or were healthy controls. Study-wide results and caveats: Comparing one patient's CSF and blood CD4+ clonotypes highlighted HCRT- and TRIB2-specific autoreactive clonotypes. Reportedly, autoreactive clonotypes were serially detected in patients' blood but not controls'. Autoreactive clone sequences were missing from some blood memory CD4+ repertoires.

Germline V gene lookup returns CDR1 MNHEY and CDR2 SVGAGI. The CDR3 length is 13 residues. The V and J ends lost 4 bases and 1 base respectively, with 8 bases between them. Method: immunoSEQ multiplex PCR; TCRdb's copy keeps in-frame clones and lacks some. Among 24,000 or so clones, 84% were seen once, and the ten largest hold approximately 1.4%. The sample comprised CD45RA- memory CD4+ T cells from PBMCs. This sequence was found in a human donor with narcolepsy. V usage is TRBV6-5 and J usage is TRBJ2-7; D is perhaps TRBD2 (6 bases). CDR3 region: CASSSLASYEQYF. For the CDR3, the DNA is TGTGCCAGCAGTTCGCTAGCGTCCTACGAGCAGTACTTC.